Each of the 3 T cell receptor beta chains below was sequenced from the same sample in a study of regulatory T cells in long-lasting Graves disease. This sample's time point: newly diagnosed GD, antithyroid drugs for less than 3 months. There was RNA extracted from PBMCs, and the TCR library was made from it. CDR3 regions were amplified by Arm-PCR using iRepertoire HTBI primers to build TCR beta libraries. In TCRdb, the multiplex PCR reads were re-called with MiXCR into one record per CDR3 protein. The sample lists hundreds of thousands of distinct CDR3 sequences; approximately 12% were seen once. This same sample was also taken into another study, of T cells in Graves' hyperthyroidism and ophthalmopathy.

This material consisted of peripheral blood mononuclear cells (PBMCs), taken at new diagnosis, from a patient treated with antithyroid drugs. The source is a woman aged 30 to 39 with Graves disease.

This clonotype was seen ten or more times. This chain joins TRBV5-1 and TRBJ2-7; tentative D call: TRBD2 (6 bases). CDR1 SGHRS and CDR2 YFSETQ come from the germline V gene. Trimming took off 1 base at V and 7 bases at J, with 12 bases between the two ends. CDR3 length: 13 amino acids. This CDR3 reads CASSLSKAGEQYF. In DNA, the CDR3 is TGCGCCAGCAGCTTGTCAAAGGCGGGGGAGCAGTACTTC.

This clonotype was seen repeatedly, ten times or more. CDR3 amino acids: CASSLTGPQGTQYF. CDR3 bases: TGTGCCAGCAGTTTGACCGGGCCCCAGGGTACGCAGTATTTT. The rearrangement links TRBV6-5 to TRBJ2-3; a weak D match, TRBD1 (5 bases). V was pared by 4 bases and J by 8 bases, with 16 bases between. CDR3 length equals 14 residues. Germline lookup yields CDR1 MNHEY and CDR2 SVGAGI.

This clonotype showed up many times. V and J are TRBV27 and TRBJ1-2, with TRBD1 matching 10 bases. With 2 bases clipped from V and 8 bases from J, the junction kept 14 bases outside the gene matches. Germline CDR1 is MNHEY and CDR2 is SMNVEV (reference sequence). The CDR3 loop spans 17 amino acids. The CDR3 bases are TGTGCCAGCAGTTTAAGTTTGGGGACAGGGGTACCGGGGGGCTACACCTTC. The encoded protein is CASSLSLGTGVPGGYTF.